The rows below give T cell receptor beta chains drawn from one sample of a study of OX40 agonist ivuxolimab in advanced cancers. TCRdb's table, derived via immunoSEQ multiplex PCR, lists solely in-frame clones and lacks some. Here the sample spans more than 45,000 clones, roughly 86% being singletons. The specimen comprised CD4+ or CD8+ T cells sorted from blood, sampled in a trial of the OX40 agonist ivuxolimab. These receptors were collected from an adult with an advanced solid tumor such as melanoma, head and neck, liver or kidney cancer. The CDR3 runs from the conserved cysteine through the conserved F or W. The D gene is left open where the match is weak. Where a row states a size, it is once, few, many or the class of an expanded clone; other rows omit it.

clone size,J gene,V gene,D gene,CDR3 DNA,CDR3 protein
NA,TRBJ2-5,TRBV11-2,NA,TGTGCCAGCAGCTTAGGGGTTGGGGTCGGAGAGACCCAGTACTTC,CASSLGVGVGETQYF
NA,TRBJ2-5,TRBV6-5,TRBD1,TGTGCCAGCACCCGGGACAGGCAAGAGACCCAGTACTTC,CASTRDRQETQYF
NA,TRBJ1-4,TRBV6-5,NA,TGTGCCAGCAGCCGGACAGCGCTAAATGAAAAACTGTTTTTT,CASSRTALNEKLFF
NA,TRBJ2-7,TRBV7-8,NA,TGTGCCAGCAGGGGCGCCTACGAGCAGTACTTC,CASRGAYEQYF
NA,TRBJ2-3,TRBV5-5,TRBD2,TGTGCCAGCAGCCTCCAGACTAGCGGGGGCACAGATACGCAGTATTTT,CASSLQTSGGTDTQYF
NA,TRBJ2-7,TRBV5-4,NA,TGTGCCAGCAGCTTGGGCAGCGTCCCCTCCTACGAGCAGTACTTC,CASSLGSVPSYEQYF
NA,TRBJ2-2,TRBV7-2,NA,TGTGCCAGCAGCTGGAGTGGAGGCGCCGGGGAGCTGTTTTTT,CASSWSGGAGELFF
NA,TRBJ1-5,TRBV7-6,NA,TGTGCCAGCAGCTTAACCGTCCGGGGACATAGGGGCAATCAGCCCCAGCATTTT,CASSLTVRGHRGNQPQHF
few,TRBJ2-5,TRBV27,TRBD2,TGTGCCAGCAGTTCGTGGGGGGGGGACCAAGAGACCCAGTACTTC,CASSSWGGDQETQYF
NA,TRBJ2-6,TRBV7-6,NA,TGTGCCAGCAGCTTCGACAAACCCTCTGGGGCCAACGTCCTGACTTTC,CASSFDKPSGANVLTF
NA,TRBJ1-5,TRBV28,NA,TGTGCCAGCAGACCGGGTTATCAGCCCCAGCATTTT,CASRPGYQPQHF
few,TRBJ2-1,TRBV10-3,TRBD1,TGTGCCATCAAAGGACAGGGCGGTCAGGGTGAGCAGTTCTTC,CAIKGQGGQGEQFF
few,TRBJ1-2,TRBV19,NA,TGTGCCACCGGGGGTCGTTTGGATGGCTACACCTTC,CATGGRLDGYTF
few,TRBJ2-7,TRBV6-5,TRBD1,TGTGCCAGCAGTATGGGACAGGGGGCCTACGAGCAGTACTTC,CASSMGQGAYEQYF
once,TRBJ1-1,TRBV5-1,NA,TGCGCCAGCAGCCGCCGGGAAAACACTGAAGCTTTCTTT,CASSRRENTEAFF
NA,TRBJ1-5,TRBV5-6,NA,TGTGCCAGCAGCTTGCCGGGTTGGAATCAGCCCCAGCATTTT,CASSLPGWNQPQHF
few,TRBJ2-3,TRBV19,TRBD2,TGTGCCAGTAGGGCGGTAGCGGGGTCAGATACGCAGTATTTT,CASRAVAGSDTQYF
NA,TRBJ2-3,TRBV7-3,NA,TGTGCCAGCAAACCCACCCCCTACACAGATACGCAGTATTTT,CASKPTPYTDTQYF
NA,TRBJ1-1,TRBV10-3,TRBD1,TGTGCCGTAGGGACAGGGTGGAACACTGAAGCTTTCTTT,CAVGTGWNTEAFF
NA,TRBJ1-5,TRBV2,NA,TGTGCCAGCTCGGGGGGTGGCAATCAGCCCCAGCATTTT,CASSGGGNQPQHF
once,TRBJ1-6,TRBV2,NA,TGTGCCAGCTCACAACCAGGGTGGAGCGATTCACCCCTCCACTTT,CASSQPGWSDSPLHF
NA,TRBJ2-2,TRBV5-5,TRBD1,TGTGCCAGCAGCTTGGCCGGACAGGGGGCGAACGGGGAGCTGTTTTTT,CASSLAGQGANGELFF
NA,TRBJ2-1,TRBV5-4,NA,TGTGCCAGCAGCTTGGACAACGTGGGGGGCGATCAGTTCTTC,CASSLDNVGGDQFF
NA,TRBJ1-2,TRBV5-1,NA,TGCGCCAGCAGCTTGGGACAGGACTTGGGCTACACCTTC,CASSLGQDLGYTF
NA,TRBJ2-3,TRBV5-1,TRBD2,TGCGCCAGCAGGCGCAGCCTAGCGGGGAGCACAGATACGCAGTATTTT,CASRRSLAGSTDTQYF
NA,TRBJ1-2,TRBV19,NA,TGTGCCAGCACCTATCCGGGACTCTCGGATGGCTACACCTTC,CASTYPGLSDGYTF
NA,TRBJ2-1,TRBV10-3,NA,TGTGCCAGCATACAGGGAGAGCTCTCCTACAATGAGCAGTTCTTC,CASIQGELSYNEQFF
NA,TRBJ1-4,TRBV18,NA,TGTGCCAGCAACAGGGCCTTTAATGAAAAACTGTTTTTT,CASNRAFNEKLFF
NA,TRBJ2-7,TRBV28,NA,TGTGCCAGCAGTTCAGGGCAGGGGTCCTCCTACGAGCAGTACTTC,CASSSGQGSSYEQYF
NA,TRBJ2-7,TRBV5-1,TRBD1,TGCGCCAGCAGCTTGGGGGACAGCTCCTACGAGCAGTACTTC,CASSLGDSSYEQYF
NA,TRBJ1-1,TRBV7-8,NA,TGTGCCAGCAGCGCGGGACTAGCTGAAGCTTTCTTT,CASSAGLAEAFF
NA,TRBJ2-7,TRBV2,TRBD1,TGTGCCAGCAGTGGCCTAACGGGACAGGACCACGAGCAGTACTTC,CASSGLTGQDHEQYF
NA,TRBJ1-5,TRBV28,NA,TGTGCCAGCAGTTTATCAGGGCTATGGAAGTTAGGCAATCAGCCCCAGCATTTT,CASSLSGLWKLGNQPQHF
NA,TRBJ1-3,TRBV5-6,NA,TGTGCCAGCAGCTTGGAGGGAAACACCATATATTTT,CASSLEGNTIYF
NA,TRBJ2-7,TRBV5-1,NA,TGCGCCAGCAGCTTGGCCTTAGGCTCCTACGAGCAGTACTTC,CASSLALGSYEQYF
NA,TRBJ1-2,TRBV5-4,TRBD1,TGTGCCAGCACCAGAAGGGGGCGGAGGGAGGATGGCTACACCTTC,CASTRRGRREDGYTF
NA,TRBJ1-2,TRBV28,TRBD1,TGTGCCAGCATCCCGGGACAGGCAGACTATGGCTACACCTTC,CASIPGQADYGYTF
NA,TRBJ2-5,TRBV5-1,TRBD1,TGCGCCAGCAGCCAGGGACAGGGGCAAGAGACCCAGTACTTC,CASSQGQGQETQYF
once,TRBJ2-2,TRBV6-6,TRBD2,TGTGCCAGCAGTAGCGGGGGTACCGGGGAGCTGTTTTTT,CASSSGGTGELFF
NA,TRBJ2-7,TRBV6-4,NA,TGTGCCAGCAGTGAGGGGTACGAGCAGTACTTC,CASSEGYEQYF
NA,TRBJ2-7,TRBV21-1,NA,TGTGCCAGCAGAAAGGGGGGGAAGGCACACCCGCGGGTCTACGAGCAGTACTTC,CASRKGGKAHPRVYEQYF
few,TRBJ2-5,TRBV11-2,TRBD1,TGTGCCAGCTCCAAGGGGGCTACTCAAGAGACCCAGTACTTC,CASSKGATQETQYF
NA,TRBJ1-1,TRBV28,TRBD1,TGTGCCAGCAGTTTAGGGGGGTGGCTGACGACAGGGGAGAACACTGAAGCTTTCTTT,CASSLGGWLTTGENTEAFF
few,TRBJ2-1,TRBV28,NA,TGTGCCAGCAGGGGAAGACTCGGGACTCAGGAAAATGAGCAGTTCTTC,CASRGRLGTQENEQFF
NA,TRBJ2-7,TRBV7-2,TRBD1,TGTGCCAGCAGCTTAGTTGTACAGGGGGTCGAGCAGTACTTC,CASSLVVQGVEQYF
NA,TRBJ2-3,TRBV7-2,NA,TGTGCCAGCAGCTTTGACAACACAGATACGCAGTATTTT,CASSFDNTDTQYF
NA,TRBJ1-4,TRBV5-3,NA,TGTGCCAGAAGGTTAGAGGGAAAACTGTTTTTT,CARRLEGKLFF
NA,TRBJ2-7,TRBV27,TRBD1,TGTGCCAGCAGTGCCCCGGGACAGGGTACCTACGAGCAGTACTTC,CASSAPGQGTYEQYF
NA,TRBJ2-2,TRBV25-1,TRBD1,TGTGCCAGCAACCGACAGGGGTCCTCTGCCGGGGAGCTGTTTTTT,CASNRQGSSAGELFF
NA,TRBJ2-7,TRBV28,NA,TGTGCCAGCAGTCCCGAAAGTCCCGTCCTGTGGCAGTACTTC,CASSPESPVLWQYF
NA,TRBJ1-4,TRBV30,NA,TGTGCCTGGAGTGTACTACAGTTTAATGAAAAACTGTTTTTT,CAWSVLQFNEKLFF
NA,TRBJ2-7,TRBV18,TRBD2,TGTGCCAGCTCACCAATTGGCGGGGGAACTCCCTACGAGCAGTACTTC,CASSPIGGGTPYEQYF
once,TRBJ1-2,TRBV28,NA,TGTGCCAGCAGTTCCCACACCTCCTACACCTTC,CASSSHTSYTF
NA,TRBJ1-5,TRBV7-2,NA,TGTGCCAGCAGCTTAGTTAGCGGGCTCAATCAGCCCCAGCATTTT,CASSLVSGLNQPQHF
NA,TRBJ2-3,TRBV16,NA,TGTGCCAGCAGCCATTCACCAGATACGCAGTATTTT,CASSHSPDTQYF
once,TRBJ2-7,TRBV5-4,TRBD2,TGTGCCAGCAGCCCGCCGGGACTAGCGGGGGGTAGCTCCTACGAGCAGTACTTC,CASSPPGLAGGSSYEQYF
NA,TRBJ2-3,TRBV19,NA,TGTGCCAGTAGTACGGGGGCTGGTCTACTTACAGATACGCAGTATTTT,CASSTGAGLLTDTQYF
few,TRBJ2-2,TRBV6-1,TRBD1,TGTGCCAGCAGTGAAGGGTTGGACAGGGGCACCGGGGAGCTGTTTTTT,CASSEGLDRGTGELFF
medium-sized,TRBJ2-7,TRBV28,NA,TGTGCCAGCAGTGAGAGCTACGAGCAGTACTTC,CASSESYEQYF